The next 7 T cell receptor beta chains were all read from a single sample in a study of blood T cell repertoires in COVID-19. Only in-frame clones appear in the TCRdb table, and some are missing; sequencing was by immunoSEQ multiplex PCR. Of 270,000 or so clones listed, roughly 89% are singletons. Input material: peripheral blood. These receptors originate from a woman aged 25 to 39 with COVID-19, enrolled during active disease.

The chain recombines TRBV7-9 with TRBJ2-1; 14 bases are a match to TRBD2. The ends lost 7 bases at V and 0 bases at J; junction bases unmatched: 8. Germline CDR1 reads SEHNR; CDR2 reads FQNEAQ (reference sequence). The CDR3 totals 18 residues. As DNA, the CDR3 is TGTGCCAGCAAGGGGACTAGCGGGGGCCCCGCCTCCTACAATGAGCAGTTCTTC. Translated, it gives CASKGTSGGPASYNEQFF.

The rearrangement links TRBV2 to TRBJ2-5; no definite D call. CDR1 and CDR2 (germline): SNHLY, FYNNEI. This CDR3 region has 14 residues. Trimming removed 6 bases from V and 1 base from J, with 12 bases in between. The CDR3 DNA sequence: TGTGCCAGCAGCCGAACCGCAGGCCAAGAGACCCAGTACTTC. This translates into CASSRTAGQETQYF.

The V gene is TRBV5-1, the J gene TRBJ2-2, with TRBD2 matching 7 bases. This CDR3 comprises 17 residues. V gave up 5 bases and J gave up 7 bases; unmatched junction bases: 17. The germline gives CDR1 SGHRS, CDR2 YFSETQ. The CDR3: CASSSLAGGYEDGELFF. The CDR3 DNA reads as TGCGCCAGCAGTTCGCTCGCCGGGGGGTATGAAGACGGGGAGCTGTTTTTT.

The gene calls are TRBV27 and TRBJ2-7; 8 positions agree with TRBD1. This CDR3 region has 13 residues. With 5 bases clipped from V and 2 bases from J, the junction kept 2 bases outside the gene matches. The germline V gene encodes CDR1 MNHEY and CDR2 SMNVEV (reference sequence). The CDR3 is CASSLDRAYEQYF. As DNA, the CDR3 is TGTGCCAGCAGTCTGGACAGGGCCTACGAGCAGTACTTC.

J is TRBJ2-1 and V is TRBV14, with D possibly matching TRBD1 (6 bases). The CDR3 loop spans 11 amino acids. V was cut by 4 bases and J by 11 bases, with 9 bases left in between. The germline V gene has CDR1 SGHDN and CDR2 FVKESK. The CDR3: CASSLGTQQFF. In DNA form, the CDR3 reads TGTGCCAGCAGCCTTGGGACACAGCAGTTCTTC.

The chain recombines TRBV5-1 with TRBJ1-4, with 9 bases aligning to TRBD1. CDR1 SGHRS and CDR2 YFSETQ come from the germline V gene. Trimming removed 0 bases from V and 8 bases from J; junction bases left unmatched: 8. The CDR3 has 16 amino acids. DNA of the CDR3: TGCGCCAGCAGCTTGGCCTTGACAGGGGGAGAGGAAAAACTGTTTTTT. Residues: CASSLALTGGEEKLFF.

The gene calls are TRBV18 and TRBJ2-1, with 8 bases matching TRBD2. V shed 3 bases and J 2 bases; nucleotides not matched to a gene: 12. Germline V gives CDR1 KGHSH, CDR2 LQKENI. The CDR3 consists of 18 residues. The CDR3 coding sequence is TGTGCCAGCTCACCCGGGGATGAAAGCGGGGGTACCTACAATGAGCAGTTCTTC. Translating it yields CASSPGDESGGTYNEQFF.